This passage covers 25 T cell receptor beta chains from one sample sequenced in a study of CD8 T cells in ankylosing spondylitis. Study conclusions and caveats: Ankylosing spondylitis blood appeared to be characterized by a TCR beta motif of eight highly homologous variants.

Their specific antigens are unknown. Each CDR3 protein gets one entry after TCRdb re-called the 5' RACE reads with MiXCR. The sample has roughly 670,000 distinct CDR3 sequences; around 19% are singletons. The source material was blood, either unsorted or a sorted T cell fraction (not recorded which). The receptors originated from a male donor with ankylosing spondylitis.

The V gene is TRBV3-1, the J gene TRBJ1-3; D remains ambiguous. The CDR3 loop spans 13 amino acids. Germline V CDR1 and CDR2: LGHDT, YNNKEL (reference sequence). Trimming left V 3 bases short and J 3 bases short, with 6 bases between. CDR3 in amino acids: CASSQAYGNTIYF. The DNA for the CDR3 is TGTGCCAGCAGCCAGGCCTATGGAAACACCATATATTTT.

The V and J genes are TRBV13 and TRBJ2-7; D is unclear. The germline V and J ends were trimmed by 4 bases and 3 bases, with 19 bases remaining between them. The CDR3 runs to 16 residues. Germline CDR1 PRHDT, CDR2 FYEKMQ (reference sequence). This chain's CDR3 is CASSSSGAPGRYEQYF. The DNA of the CDR3 is TGTGCCAGCAGCTCCTCGGGCGCGCCTGGCCGCTACGAGCAGTACTTC.

The V and J genes are TRBV27 and TRBJ1-2, with D unresolved. Trimming pared 7 bases from V and 3 bases from J, leaving 15 bases between. The germline V gene has CDR1 MNHEY and CDR2 SMNVEV (reference sequence). The length of the CDR3 is 14 residues. Here the CDR3 DNA reads TGTGCCAGCACTACGTACAGAGCCCACTATGGCTACACCTTC. Its protein is CASTTYRAHYGYTF.

The chain recombines TRBV12-3 or TRBV12-4 with TRBJ2-1, with D possibly being TRBD1 or TRBD2 (5 bases each). This CDR3 has 15 residues. V was pared by 4 bases and J by 10 bases, with 20 bases between. The CDR3 loop is CASSSVLGTPEEQFF. The CDR3 coding sequence is TGTGCCAGCAGTTCGGTCCTCGGGACCCCGGAGGAGCAGTTCTTC.

This clonotype was observed a few times. The chain carries TRBV20-1 and TRBJ1-1; D perhaps matches TRBD1 (5 bases). The CDR3 runs to 13 residues. Deletions cut 0 bases from V and 3 bases from J, with 8 bases between. The germline V gene encodes CDR1 DFQATT and CDR2 SNEGSKA (reference sequence). The CDR3 here is CSAREGVHTEAFF. CDR3 nucleotides: TGCAGTGCTAGAGAAGGGGTCCACACTGAAGCTTTCTTT.

V is TRBV4-1 and J is TRBJ2-3, with TRBD1 matching 11 bases. Trimming at V came to 0 bases and at J to 5 bases, leaving 10 bases not matched to a gene. This CDR3 spans 18 amino acids. Per germline, CDR1 MGHRA and CDR2 YSYEKL. This CDR3 reads CASSQDPSGQGAIDTQYF. For the CDR3, the DNA is TGCGCCAGCAGCCAAGATCCCAGTGGACAGGGGGCGATAGATACGCAGTATTTT.

V gene TRBV5-1 combines with J gene TRBJ2-5; D gene uncertain. With 4 bases removed from V and 5 bases from J, the gap between germline ends came to 15 bases. CDR3 length: 14 residues. From germline, CDR1 is SGHRS and CDR2 YFSETQ. This CDR3 reads CASSPRGPAETQYF. In DNA, the CDR3 is TGCGCCAGCAGCCCTCGCGGCCCCGCGGAGACCCAGTACTTC.

There are many counts of this clonotype. V is TRBV6-2 or TRBV6-3 and J is TRBJ2-7; no clear D gene. This CDR3 contains 14 residues. Trimming removed 0 bases at V and 3 bases at J, with 9 bases between. The V gene's germline CDR1 is MNHEY and CDR2 SVGEGT. The CDR3 sequence is CASSYSPDHYEQYF. CDR3 coding DNA: TGTGCCAGCAGTTACTCGCCCGATCACTACGAGCAGTACTTC.

The gene calls are TRBV5-1 and TRBJ2-1, with TRBD2 as a possible D gene (5 bases). This CDR3 has 14 amino acids. Germline V gene data show CDR1 as SGHRS and CDR2 as YFSETQ. Trimming took off 5 bases at V and 0 bases at J, with 9 bases between the two ends. Here the CDR3 reads CASRVTNSYNEQFF. The CDR3 region has the DNA TGCGCCAGCAGGGTGACTAACTCCTACAATGAGCAGTTCTTC.

The chain carries TRBV7-2 and TRBJ2-1; possible D gene TRBD2, 5 bases. The V end was cut by 5 bases, the J end by 0 bases, with 11 bases between. CDR1 SGHTA and CDR2 FQGNSA come from the germline V gene. The CDR3 consists of 15 residues. CDR3 residues: CASSLTRDSYNEQFF. For the CDR3, the DNA is TGTGCCAGCAGCCTTACGAGGGACTCCTACAATGAGCAGTTCTTC.

The DNA for the CDR3 is TGTGCCAGCAGCTTAGTTAGCGGGGGCGGGGATACGCAGTATTTT. Amino acid sequence: CASSLVSGGGDTQYF. The chain has TRBV7-8 and TRBJ2-3; 9 positions match TRBD2. In germline, CDR1 is SGHVS, CDR2 FQNEAQ. V shed 1 base and J 6 bases; nucleotides not matched to a gene: 5. The CDR3 contains 15 residues.

This rearrangement joins TRBV5-6 to TRBJ2-1; no definite D call. Trimming took off 3 bases at V and 6 bases at J, with 13 bases between the two ends. Germline assignment: CDR1 SGHDT and CDR2 YYEEEE. The CDR3 is made up of 14 amino acids. The CDR3 reads CASSSAGLGNEQFF. CDR3 DNA: TGTGCCAGCAGCTCGGCAGGCCTAGGCAATGAGCAGTTCTTC.

V and J are TRBV2 and TRBJ2-1; 11 nucleotides match TRBD2. This CDR3 spans 15 amino acids. V was pared by 6 bases and J by 4 bases, with 5 bases of the junction left unmatched. Germline values: CDR1 SNHLY, CDR2 FYNNEI. This CDR3 reads CASRQTSGKYNEQFF. The CDR3 DNA reads as TGTGCCAGCAGACAGACTAGCGGGAAGTACAATGAGCAGTTCTTC.

This clonotype was observed a few times. The chain uses TRBV10-3 and TRBJ2-7; TRBD1 aligns across 7 bases. V was pared by 6 bases and J by 0 bases, with 8 bases of the junction left unmatched. Germline loops: CDR1 ENHRY, CDR2 SYGVKD. The CDR3 extends over 15 amino acids. The CDR3 protein is CAIRAEDRVSYEQYF. The CDR3 nucleotides read TGTGCCATCAGGGCAGAAGACAGGGTCTCCTACGAGCAGTACTTC.

The chain carries TRBV2 and TRBJ1-1; no definite D call. This CDR3 spans 15 amino acids. CDR1 is SNHLY and CDR2 is FYNNEI in the germline V gene. V dropped 1 base and J dropped 3 bases, with 12 bases sitting between them. The CDR3 loop reads CASSEVVDTYTEAFF. CDR3 DNA sequence: TGTGCCAGCAGTGAAGTAGTCGACACATACACTGAAGCTTTCTTT.

This chain joins TRBV27 and TRBJ2-3; 9 nucleotides align to TRBD1. The CDR3 has 16 amino acids. Germline V gene data show CDR1 as MNHEY and CDR2 as SMNVEV (reference sequence). The J segment lost 3 bases and the V segment lost 6 bases, leaving 10 bases of the junction unmatched. The CDR3 region has the DNA TGTGCCAGCAGCCTCAGGGGAGGACAGGGGACAGATACGCAGTATTTT. Its protein is CASSLRGGQGTDTQYF.

This clonotype was counted ten times or more. The V gene is TRBV19, the J gene TRBJ2-6, with 8 bases fitting TRBD1. Germline lookup yields CDR1 LNHDA and CDR2 SQIVND (reference sequence). CDR3 length: 18 amino acids. Unmatched junction bases numbered 8, after V lost 4 bases and J lost 0 bases. CDR3 region: CASSNQGAPFSGANVLTF. The CDR3 DNA sequence: TGTGCCAGTAGTAACCAGGGGGCCCCCTTCTCTGGGGCCAACGTCCTGACTTTC.

This clonotype has a handful of counts. The CDR3 DNA reads TGTGCCAGCAGTGAAGCTCACAGGGTTCAGCCCCAGCATTTT. Translation gives CASSEAHRVQPQHF. This chain uses TRBV6-1 with TRBJ1-5, with D tentatively TRBD1 (6 bases). Between the trimmed V and J ends, which lost 0 bases and 6 bases, there was a span of 9 bases. This CDR3 spans 14 amino acids. The germline V gene encodes CDR1 MNHNS and CDR2 SASEGT.

This chain joins TRBV4-3 and TRBJ1-3; TRBD1 matches at 9 bases. The CDR3 runs to 15 residues. The J segment lost 3 bases and the V segment lost 4 bases, leaving 4 bases of the junction unmatched. Germline-derived CDR1 and CDR2 are LGHNA and YSLEER. The CDR3 sequence: CASSPDRGFGNTIYF. The CDR3 region has the DNA TGCGCCAGCAGCCCGGACAGGGGCTTTGGAAACACCATATATTTT.

This clonotype was recorded a few times. CDR3 coding DNA: TGTGCCAGCAGCTTAGATCGGCCGCCCTCGAAGCTGTTTTTT. It yields the protein CASSLDRPPSKLFF. The rearrangement uses TRBV11-2 and TRBJ2-2; D call uncertain. This CDR3 is 14 amino acids long. The ends were cut back, 0 bases at V and 12 bases at J, with 14 bases in the middle. Germline lookup yields CDR1 SGHAT and CDR2 FQNNGV.

The chain links TRBV2 to TRBJ2-5; 10 positions agree with TRBD2. This CDR3 region has 15 residues. Germline CDR1 SNHLY, CDR2 FYNNEI. J was trimmed by 5 bases and V by 7 bases; bases with no gene match: 10. CDR3 in DNA: TGTGCCAGCATCCGAGCGGGAGGGCCCTGGGAGACCCAGTACTTC. It specifies CASIRAGGPWETQYF.

This clonotype was seen more than once but under ten times. This chain uses TRBV20-1 with TRBJ1-2, with 7 bases fitting TRBD1. This CDR3 contains 16 residues. After removal of 1 base from V and 3 bases from J, the junction contained 11 bases not matched to a gene. Per the germline V gene, CDR1 is DFQATT and CDR2 is SNEGSKA (reference sequence). The CDR3 sequence is CSARGARTGPDYGYTF. The CDR3 nucleotides are TGCAGTGCTAGAGGGGCCCGGACAGGTCCGGACTATGGCTACACCTTC.

V gene TRBV5-1 combines with J gene TRBJ2-6; D is perhaps TRBD1 (6 bases). Germline CDR1 reads SGHRS; CDR2 reads YFSETQ. There are 15 residues in the CDR3. The ends were cut back, 4 bases at V and 2 bases at J, with 10 bases in the middle. CDR3 residues: CASSHRTAGANVLTF. CDR3 sequence (DNA): TGCGCCAGCAGCCACCGGACAGCTGGGGCCAACGTCCTGACTTTC. Complete variable domain (other parts from reference TRBV5-1 and TRBJ2-6): KAGVTQTPRYLIKTRGQQVTLSCSPISGHRSVSWYQQTPGQGLQFLFEYFSETQRNKGNFPGRFSGRQFSNSRSEMNVSTLELGDSALYLCASSHRTAGANVLTFGAGSRLTVL.

This clonotype was found a few times. The rearrangement uses TRBV4-1 and TRBJ1-6; TRBD1 matches 8 bases. This CDR3 has 15 residues. Germline lookup yields CDR1 MGHRA and CDR2 YSYEKL. V shed 5 bases, J shed 13 bases, and the junction held 13 bases outside the gene matches. The CDR3 here is CASSTSDRVGVPLHF. CDR3 coding DNA: TGCGCCAGCAGCACCTCGGACAGGGTTGGGGTCCCCCTCCACTTT.

The table lists this clonotype with a few counts. In DNA, the CDR3 is TGTGCCAGCAGCTTAGTGGGCAGGGATTCACCCCTCCACTTT. Amino acids: CASSLVGRDSPLHF. The V gene is TRBV7-9, the J gene TRBJ1-6; possibly TRBD1 for D (5 bases). Germline CDR1 SEHNR, CDR2 FQNEAQ (reference sequence). This CDR3 spans 14 amino acids. Trimming stripped 1 base from V and 8 bases from J, with 9 bases between. Full variable domain (rest looked up from reference TRBV7-9 and TRBJ1-6): DTGVSQNPRHKITKRGQNVTFRCDPISEHNRLYWYRQTLGQGPEFLTYFQNEAQLEKSRLLSDRFSAERPKGSFSTLEIQRTEQGDSAMYLCASSLVGRDSPLHFGNGTRLTVT.